Sequencing of this TCR beta chain was carried out in a study of CD8+ T cells in alopecia areata. The study's findings and limits: Besides other cells, scalp samples also yield sequences of resident alphabeta T cells from normal skin. The study found higher clonality in lesional than normal scalp, especially in alopecia totalis/universalis.

The germline V and J ends were trimmed by 8 bases and 4 bases, with 11 bases remaining between them. The CDR3 is 12 amino acids. Per germline, CDR1 SNHLY and CDR2 FYNNEI. Comments on this clone: Antigen specificity is unknown.

Specimens obtained from alopecia areata patients comprised lesional scalp punch biopsies and peripheral blood. cDNA prepared by RNA extraction and subsequent reverse transcription served as the template for sequencing. Repertoires were generated with immunoSEQ multiplex PCR, while TCRdb's copy carries only in-frame clones and drops some. The sample has 55,000 to 65,000 clones; about 44% are singletons. Sample: NKG2D-low CD8+ T cells sorted from blood. The TCR originated in a human donor with alopecia areata. The V gene is TRBV2, the J gene TRBJ2-5; D is perhaps TRBD2 (6 bases). CDR3 DNA sequence: TGTGCCAGCTTGGGGGGACGAGAGACCCAGTACTTC. Translated, it gives CASLGGRETQYF.